The rows below give T cell receptor beta chains drawn from one sample of a study of shared clonotypes between healthy human individuals. Produced via immunoSEQ multiplex PCR; TCRdb's table is partial and in-frame only. The data contain 2 million or so clones, 85% to 95% of them seen just once; the ten biggest clones take up approximately 0.13%. Sequenced: naive CD4+ T cells sorted from blood. Source of these receptors: a man in his late teens or twenties in good health. Each CDR3 is given with its conserved first and last residue. The D gene is left open where the match is weak. Clone size is given for some rows only: seen once, a few or many times, or a class if the clone is expanded.

J gene: TRBJ2-7
clone size: .
D gene: .
V gene: TRBV11-1
CDR3 protein: CASSLGLNYEQYF
CDR3 DNA: TGTGCCAGCAGCTTGGGACTTAACTACGAGCAGTACTTC

J gene: TRBJ2-5
clone size: .
D gene: TRBD2
V gene: TRBV7-9
CDR3 protein: CASSLGLAGEETQYF
CDR3 DNA: TGTGCCAGCAGCTTAGGTCTAGCGGGAGAGGAGACCCAGTACTTC

J gene: TRBJ2-3
clone size: .
D gene: TRBD2
V gene: TRBV30
CDR3 protein: CAWSAGLAGGSDTQYF
CDR3 DNA: TGTGCCTGGAGTGCGGGACTAGCGGGGGGGTCAGATACGCAGTATTTT

J gene: TRBJ2-7
clone size: .
D gene: TRBD1
V gene: TRBV19
CDR3 protein: CASSSSGTERYEQYF
CDR3 DNA: TGTGCCAGTAGTTCATCCGGGACAGAGCGCTACGAGCAGTACTTC

J gene: TRBJ2-7
clone size: .
D gene: TRBD2
V gene: TRBV27
CDR3 protein: CASSFSSGRAVEQYF
CDR3 DNA: TGTGCCAGCAGTTTTTCTAGCGGGAGGGCCGTCGAGCAGTACTTC

J gene: TRBJ2-2
clone size: .
D gene: TRBD1
V gene: TRBV7-9
CDR3 protein: CASSLRTGAGGELFF
CDR3 DNA: TGTGCCAGCAGCTTACGGACAGGGGCGGGCGGGGAGCTGTTTTTT

J gene: TRBJ2-3
clone size: .
D gene: TRBD2
V gene: TRBV5-1
CDR3 protein: CASSSQTGLAADTQYF
CDR3 DNA: TGCGCCAGCAGCTCGCAAACGGGACTAGCCGCAGATACGCAGTATTTT

J gene: TRBJ2-7
clone size: .
D gene: .
V gene: TRBV10-3
CDR3 protein: CAPRWDASYEQYF
CDR3 DNA: TGTGCCCCACGCTGGGACGCTTCCTACGAGCAGTACTTC

J gene: TRBJ2-5
clone size: .
D gene: .
V gene: TRBV6-5
CDR3 protein: CASSYSGSRREETQYF
CDR3 DNA: TGTGCCAGCAGTTACTCGGGTTCTCGGAGGGAAGAGACCCAGTACTTC

J gene: TRBJ1-1
clone size: .
D gene: TRBD1
V gene: TRBV18
CDR3 protein: CASSPSRDRGSAFF
CDR3 DNA: TGTGCCAGCTCACCATCCCGGGACAGGGGGTCAGCTTTCTTT

J gene: TRBJ1-1
clone size: .
D gene: .
V gene: TRBV25-1
CDR3 protein: CASTPSHTNTEAFF
CDR3 DNA: TGTGCCAGCACCCCCAGTCATACGAACACTGAAGCTTTCTTT

J gene: TRBJ2-3
clone size: .
D gene: .
V gene: TRBV28
CDR3 protein: CASSFADTQYF
CDR3 DNA: TGTGCCAGCAGTTTTGCGGATACGCAGTATTTT

J gene: TRBJ1-2
clone size: .
D gene: .
V gene: TRBV28
CDR3 protein: CASSSLGGLLGGYTF
CDR3 DNA: TGTGCCAGCAGTTCTTTGGGGGGGCTATTGGGTGGCTACACCTTC

J gene: TRBJ2-5
clone size: .
D gene: .
V gene: TRBV2
CDR3 protein: CASRGEVGETQYF
CDR3 DNA: TGTGCCAGCAGAGGGGAGGTGGGAGAGACCCAGTACTTC

J gene: TRBJ2-7
clone size: .
D gene: .
V gene: TRBV5-6
CDR3 protein: CASSLETGNRGYEQYF
CDR3 DNA: TGTGCCAGCAGCTTGGAGACAGGTAATAGGGGCTACGAGCAGTACTTC

J gene: TRBJ1-1
clone size: .
D gene: .
V gene: TRBV10-3
CDR3 protein: CAISGQRNTEAFF
CDR3 DNA: TGTGCCATCAGTGGACAGAGGAACACTGAAGCTTTCTTT

J gene: TRBJ2-7
clone size: .
D gene: TRBD2
V gene: TRBV5-4
CDR3 protein: CASSSRTSNNEQYF
CDR3 DNA: TGTGCCAGCAGCTCCAGGACTAGCAACAACGAGCAGTACTTC

J gene: TRBJ2-7
clone size: once
D gene: TRBD2
V gene: TRBV9
CDR3 protein: CASSVGHGGYEQYF
CDR3 DNA: TGTGCCAGCAGCGTGGGCCACGGGGGGTACGAGCAGTACTTC

J gene: TRBJ1-6
clone size: .
D gene: TRBD1
V gene: TRBV27
CDR3 protein: CASSFRTGGDSNNSPLHF
CDR3 DNA: TGTGCCAGCAGTTTCCGGACAGGGGGCGATAGTAATAATTCACCCCTCCACTTT

J gene: TRBJ2-7
clone size: .
D gene: .
V gene: TRBV5-1
CDR3 protein: CASSLGATGWYEQYF
CDR3 DNA: TGCGCCAGCAGCTTGGGTGCGACGGGGTGGTACGAGCAGTACTTC

J gene: TRBJ1-4
clone size: .
D gene: TRBD1
V gene: TRBV7-8
CDR3 protein: CASSLGSGTAATNEKLFF
CDR3 DNA: TGTGCCAGCAGCTTAGGGTCTGGGACAGCCGCAACTAATGAAAAACTGTTTTTT

J gene: TRBJ2-1
clone size: .
D gene: .
V gene: TRBV5-4
CDR3 protein: CASSLGGGPQIF
CDR3 DNA: TGTGCCAGCAGCTTGGGCGGGGGCCCACAGATCTTC

J gene: TRBJ1-3
clone size: .
D gene: .
V gene: TRBV10-3
CDR3 protein: CAISDQYTATIYF
CDR3 DNA: TGTGCCATCAGTGACCAATACACTGCCACCATATATTTT

J gene: TRBJ2-5
clone size: .
D gene: TRBD2
V gene: TRBV5-4
CDR3 protein: CASSLALAGGQETQYF
CDR3 DNA: TGTGCCAGCAGCTTGGCACTAGCGGGAGGGCAGGAGACCCAGTACTTC

J gene: TRBJ1-3
clone size: .
D gene: .
V gene: TRBV6-1
CDR3 protein: CASSEVPDGTSGNTIYF
CDR3 DNA: TGTGCCAGCAGTGAGGTACCCGACGGGACCTCTGGAAACACCATATATTTT

J gene: TRBJ2-7
clone size: .
D gene: .
V gene: TRBV5-1
CDR3 protein: CASSPQGSYEQYF
CDR3 DNA: TGCGCCAGCAGCCCCCAGGGGAGCTACGAGCAGTACTTC

J gene: TRBJ2-2
clone size: .
D gene: TRBD1
V gene: TRBV6-6
CDR3 protein: CASSYIGGDTGELFF
CDR3 DNA: TGTGCCAGCAGTTATATAGGGGGCGACACCGGGGAGCTGTTTTTT

J gene: TRBJ1-5
clone size: .
D gene: .
V gene: TRBV9
CDR3 protein: CASSPRKPQHF
CDR3 DNA: TGTGCCAGCAGCCCTCGGAAGCCCCAGCATTTT

J gene: TRBJ1-5
clone size: .
D gene: .
V gene: TRBV19
CDR3 protein: CASSIAENQPQHF
CDR3 DNA: TGTGCCAGTAGTATTGCAGAGAATCAGCCCCAGCATTTT

J gene: TRBJ2-3
clone size: .
D gene: TRBD1
V gene: TRBV10-3
CDR3 protein: CAISEEGTGRITDTQYF
CDR3 DNA: TGTGCCATCAGTGAGGAGGGGACAGGGCGTATAACAGATACGCAGTATTTT

J gene: TRBJ1-2
clone size: .
D gene: .
V gene: TRBV9
CDR3 protein: CASSPSIRVDGYTF
CDR3 DNA: TGTGCCAGCAGCCCTTCGATTAGGGTAGACGGCTACACCTTC

J gene: TRBJ1-2
clone size: .
D gene: TRBD1
V gene: TRBV18
CDR3 protein: CASSLLTGEDYGYTF
CDR3 DNA: TGTGCCAGCTCACTATTGACAGGGGAGGACTATGGCTACACCTTC

J gene: TRBJ2-2
clone size: .
D gene: TRBD2
V gene: TRBV4-1
CDR3 protein: CASSQDRAGEGELFF
CDR3 DNA: TGCGCCAGCAGCCAAGATAGGGCGGGAGAAGGGGAGCTGTTTTTT

J gene: TRBJ2-5
clone size: .
D gene: .
V gene: TRBV25-1
CDR3 protein: CASSEQPGVQETQYF
CDR3 DNA: TGTGCCAGCAGTGAACAACCGGGAGTACAAGAGACCCAGTACTTC

J gene: TRBJ1-2
clone size: .
D gene: .
V gene: TRBV28
CDR3 protein: CASSFRLVLYGYTF
CDR3 DNA: TGTGCCAGCAGTTTCCGCCTCGTTCTCTATGGCTACACCTTC

J gene: TRBJ1-1
clone size: .
D gene: .
V gene: TRBV5-8
CDR3 protein: CASSQWTVTEAFF
CDR3 DNA: TGTGCCAGCAGCCAATGGACGGTTACTGAAGCTTTCTTT

J gene: TRBJ2-7
clone size: .
D gene: .
V gene: TRBV19
CDR3 protein: CASSTGSHGYEQYF
CDR3 DNA: TGTGCCAGTAGTACGGGCAGCCACGGTTACGAGCAGTACTTC

J gene: TRBJ1-5
clone size: .
D gene: .
V gene: TRBV6-5
CDR3 protein: CASSYSADSNQPQHF
CDR3 DNA: TGTGCCAGCAGTTACTCTGCAGATAGCAATCAGCCCCAGCATTTT

J gene: TRBJ1-2
clone size: .
D gene: .
V gene: TRBV6-6
CDR3 protein: CASSSSTGYGYTF
CDR3 DNA: .

J gene: TRBJ2-7
clone size: .
D gene: .
V gene: TRBV10-3
CDR3 protein: CAISSGAGTYEQYF
CDR3 DNA: TGTGCCATCAGTTCCGGGGCAGGTACCTACGAGCAGTACTTC

J gene: TRBJ2-3
clone size: .
D gene: TRBD1
V gene: TRBV10-2
CDR3 protein: CASKGTGFTDTQYF
CDR3 DNA: TGCGCCAGCAAAGGGACAGGGTTCACAGATACGCAGTATTTT

J gene: TRBJ2-7
clone size: .
D gene: .
V gene: TRBV6-5
CDR3 protein: CASSRAGDYEQYF
CDR3 DNA: TGTGCCAGCAGTCGGGCCGGGGACTACGAGCAGTACTTC

J gene: TRBJ1-5
clone size: .
D gene: TRBD1
V gene: TRBV6-5
CDR3 protein: CASSYRQGGQPQHF
CDR3 DNA: TGTGCCAGCAGTTACAGACAGGGTGGACAGCCCCAGCATTTT

J gene: TRBJ2-7
clone size: .
D gene: .
V gene: TRBV30
CDR3 protein: CAWSVGGGEQYF
CDR3 DNA: TGTGCCTGGAGTGTTGGGGGTGGAGAGCAGTACTTC

J gene: TRBJ2-5
clone size: .
D gene: .
V gene: TRBV5-1
CDR3 protein: CASSYSGGYQETQYF
CDR3 DNA: TGCGCCAGCAGCTACTCCGGGGGTTACCAAGAGACCCAGTACTTC

J gene: TRBJ1-1
clone size: .
D gene: TRBD1
V gene: TRBV5-1
CDR3 protein: CASSSQGAAEAFF
CDR3 DNA: TGCGCCAGCAGCTCTCAGGGGGCTGCTGAAGCTTTCTTT

J gene: TRBJ2-7
clone size: .
D gene: TRBD2
V gene: TRBV4-1
CDR3 protein: CASSQAVASGSYEQYF
CDR3 DNA: TGCGCCAGCAGCCAAGCGGTTGCTAGCGGGAGTTACGAGCAGTACTTC